Listed here is a single TCR beta chain. In its sample, this clonotype was seen a few times. Its specific antigen is unknown. Within one base of it there is no much larger clone, and no base qualities were kept. Donors were a few dozen systemically healthy Caucasian individuals from Russia aged roughly 6 to 100 years. Ten milliliters of peripheral blood were drawn from each donor into EDTA-treated Vacutainer tubes. Ficoll-Paque density-gradient centrifugation was used to isolate PBMCs, with at least 6 million per sample. Total RNA, at least 5 micrograms per sample, was extracted from PBMCs with Trizol reagent. For every donor, an aliquot of PBMCs went through flow cytometry to measure the percentages of naive CD45RAhigh/CD27high T cells. The library was generated by 5' RACE. TCRdb records Illumina HiSeq 2500 as the sequencer. The second PCR ran for roughly 7 to 12 cycles and used a J-beta primer mix along with a sample-barcoded 5' primer. Each TCR beta cDNA molecule received a unique molecular identifier from a template-switch 5' adaptor carrying 12 random nucleotides. Each sample yielded at least 3 million CDR3-containing paired-end reads. All of the RNA was converted into first-strand cDNA using the Mint cDNA synthesis kit, with a TRBC-specific oligonucleotide serving as the primer. Following uracil-DNA glycosylase treatment, a first 18-cycle PCR with universal primers M1SS and BC2_uni_R was performed on all cDNA. In the original analysis: For normalization, 1 million high-quality reads were randomly selected from each sample, with every read carrying a distinct molecular identifier. Reads sharing molecular identifiers were discarded rather than binned into consensus sequences. MiTCR, set to a Q25 quality threshold and the strictest error-elimination algorithm, was used for CDR3 identification, clonotype clustering and error correction. A nonparametric unseen species model using Euler transformation provided a lower-bound estimate of total TCR beta diversity. The public reads were reanalyzed by TCRdb: fastp trimming at Q25, MiXCR alignment, in-frame beta chains only. Rows merge per CDR3 protein into single entries with the most common DNA and genes. The V and J calls come from TCRdb's annotation, not from the publication. Within this sample are 790,000 or so distinct CDR3 sequences, with about 42% of them counted one time only. Roughly 18% of the sample goes to the ten largest clones.

The CDR3 has 15 amino acids, counting the end cysteine and phenylalanine. The sequence is cut down to CDR3 DNA, 45 bases in frame from base 1. CDR1 is given as DFQATT and CDR2 as SNEGSKA, both from the germline V gene (reference sequence). Here V drops 5 bases and J drops 1 base, and the junction holds 8 bases not matched to any gene. This sample is drawn from a study of blood T cells in healthy people across ages (dated by TCRdb to 2014 to 2015). With respect to the entire study: Template switching captured roughly one uniquely barcoded TCR beta cDNA molecule per two T cells in model experiments. Age-related changes in TCR beta repertoire diversity were measured in the study by deep sequencing normalized with unique cDNA molecular identifiers. The donors were split into four age groups: young (average around 15 years), middle-aged (39), aged (approximately 60) and long-lived (over 75). Donors of different ages were randomly distributed across sequencing lanes to avoid experimental bias. Two additional independent replicas of 1 million unique cDNA reads from the same blood draw were analyzed for two donors (one aged 18 to 30 and one aged 80 or older).

Findings and caveats that apply to the study as a whole: Compared with the aged group, the long-lived group had more naive CD4+ T cells, fewer expanded clones and increased TCR diversity, suggesting age selection. The CMV infection status of donors was not known, potentially confounding age-related changes in expanded clonotypes. Total diversity estimates from one million sequenced T cells were considered lower bounds and underestimates. Observed TCR beta diversity per million T cells fell roughly linearly with age, and a significant reduction was already apparent by age about 38. Since profiling was done on bulk unsorted PBMCs, naive and antigen-experienced compartments could not be conclusively compared. The percentage of naive T cells measured by flow cytometry correlated strongly with observed TCR beta diversity.

The sequenced material came from blood. Recombination connected TRBV20-1 to TRBJ1-1; TRBD1 matches 9 bases in the middle. The origin of this receptor is a man at least 80 years old in good health. This receptor has the CDR3 CSAFSGQGTNTEAFF. The DNA sequence is TGCAGTGCTTTTTCCGGACAGGGGACGAACACTGAAGCTTTCTTT.